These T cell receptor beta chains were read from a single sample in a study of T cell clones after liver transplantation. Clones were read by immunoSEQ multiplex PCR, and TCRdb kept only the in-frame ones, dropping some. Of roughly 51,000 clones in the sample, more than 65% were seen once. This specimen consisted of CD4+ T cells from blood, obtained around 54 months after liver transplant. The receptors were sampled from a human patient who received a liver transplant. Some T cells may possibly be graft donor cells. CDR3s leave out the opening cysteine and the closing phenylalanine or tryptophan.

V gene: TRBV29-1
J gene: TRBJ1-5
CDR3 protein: SVEDHSRGSNQPQH

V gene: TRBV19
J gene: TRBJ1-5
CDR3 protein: ASSVSGWSNQPQH

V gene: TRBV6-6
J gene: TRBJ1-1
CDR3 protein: ASSGTGRDTEAF

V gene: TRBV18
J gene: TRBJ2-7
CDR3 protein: ASSQEYEQY

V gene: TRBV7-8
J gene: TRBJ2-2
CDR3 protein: ASSLRGFSTGELF

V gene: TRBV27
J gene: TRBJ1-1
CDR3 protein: ASSLQGRGSTEAF

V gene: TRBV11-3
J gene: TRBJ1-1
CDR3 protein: ASSPRDGENTEAF

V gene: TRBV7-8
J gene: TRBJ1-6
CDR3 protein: ASSLGVPGAGSPLH

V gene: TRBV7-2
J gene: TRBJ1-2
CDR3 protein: ASSPYAEVRGGYT

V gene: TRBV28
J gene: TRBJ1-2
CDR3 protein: ASEKGRNYGYT

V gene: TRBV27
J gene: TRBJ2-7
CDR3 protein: ASSLNGLKSYEQY

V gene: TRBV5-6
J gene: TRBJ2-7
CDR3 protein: ASSLGAGAGEQY

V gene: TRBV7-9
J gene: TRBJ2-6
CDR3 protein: ASSSGVYSGANVLT

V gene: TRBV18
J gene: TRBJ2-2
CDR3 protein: ASATGGKNTGELF

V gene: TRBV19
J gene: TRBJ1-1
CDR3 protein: ASRPLEGRTEAF

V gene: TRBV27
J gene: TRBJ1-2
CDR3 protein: ASSLSGYGYT

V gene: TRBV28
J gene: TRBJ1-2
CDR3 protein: ASRQTDNYGYT

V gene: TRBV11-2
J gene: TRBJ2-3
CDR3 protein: ASSLGTGLTDTQY

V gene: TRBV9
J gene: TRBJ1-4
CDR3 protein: ASSGRQGVGEKLF

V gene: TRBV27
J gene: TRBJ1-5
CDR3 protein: ASSASPRVYSNQPQH

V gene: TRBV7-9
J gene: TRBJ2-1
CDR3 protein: ASLSLTREQF

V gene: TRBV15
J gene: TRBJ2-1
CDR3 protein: ATSGGRPPPNSYNEQF

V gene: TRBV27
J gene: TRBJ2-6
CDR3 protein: ASTPWGASGANVLT

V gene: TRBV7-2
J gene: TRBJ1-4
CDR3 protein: ASSLIPTNEKLF

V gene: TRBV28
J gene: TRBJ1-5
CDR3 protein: ASSLGLGTGKQPQH

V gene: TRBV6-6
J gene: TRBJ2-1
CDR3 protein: ASIPVAATRQF

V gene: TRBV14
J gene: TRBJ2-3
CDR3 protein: ASSQDLDPRTDTQY

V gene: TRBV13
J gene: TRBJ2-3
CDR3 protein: ASSLWTSGATDTQY

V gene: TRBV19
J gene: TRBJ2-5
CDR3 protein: ASTDLDASGTQY

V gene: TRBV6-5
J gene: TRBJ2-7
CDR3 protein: ATQFGSAPYEQY

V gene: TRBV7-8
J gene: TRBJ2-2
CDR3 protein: ASSLRSDTGELF

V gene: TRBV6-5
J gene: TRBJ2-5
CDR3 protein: ASSAPASETQY

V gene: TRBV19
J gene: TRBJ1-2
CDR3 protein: ASSTTGEVGGYT

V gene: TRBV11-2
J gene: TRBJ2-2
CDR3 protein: ASSIQGAGELF

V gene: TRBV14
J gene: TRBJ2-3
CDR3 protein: ASSPDAPVTDTQY

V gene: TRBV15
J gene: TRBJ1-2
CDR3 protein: ATSRDRPRDYGYT

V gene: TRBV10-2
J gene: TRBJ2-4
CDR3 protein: ASSEDKRDQY

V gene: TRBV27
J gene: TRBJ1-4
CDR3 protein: ASSPLQGTNEKLF

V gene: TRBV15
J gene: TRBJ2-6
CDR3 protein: ATSREGGPSGANVLT

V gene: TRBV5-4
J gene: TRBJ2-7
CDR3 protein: ASSSTGVSDEQY

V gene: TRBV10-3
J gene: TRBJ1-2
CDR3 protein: AIAPDRNYGYT

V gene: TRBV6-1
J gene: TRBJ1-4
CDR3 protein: ASSETGKDEKLF

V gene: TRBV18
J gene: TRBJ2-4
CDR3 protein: ASSPEIAKNIQY

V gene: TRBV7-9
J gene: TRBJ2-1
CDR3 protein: ASSPIAGSSYNEQF

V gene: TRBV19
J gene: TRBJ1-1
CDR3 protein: ASSTGIQTEAF

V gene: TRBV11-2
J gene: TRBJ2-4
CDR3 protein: ASSHSDNIQY

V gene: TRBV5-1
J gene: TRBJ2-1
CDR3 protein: ASSLGNEQF